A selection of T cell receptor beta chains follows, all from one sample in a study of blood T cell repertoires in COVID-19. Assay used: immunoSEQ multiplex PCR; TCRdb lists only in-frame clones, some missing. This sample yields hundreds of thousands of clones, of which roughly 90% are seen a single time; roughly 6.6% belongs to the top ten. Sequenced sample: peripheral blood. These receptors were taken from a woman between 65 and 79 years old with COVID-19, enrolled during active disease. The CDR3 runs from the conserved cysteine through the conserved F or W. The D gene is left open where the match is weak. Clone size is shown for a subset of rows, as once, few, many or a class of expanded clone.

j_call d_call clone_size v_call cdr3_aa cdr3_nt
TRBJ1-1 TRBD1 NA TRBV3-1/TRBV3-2 CASSPGQPIEAFF TGTGCCAGCAGCCCGGGACAGCCGATTGAAGCTTTCTTT
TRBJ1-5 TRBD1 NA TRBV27 CASRGPGQGNQPQHF TGTGCCAGCAGGGGGCCGGGACAGGGGAATCAGCCCCAGCATTTT
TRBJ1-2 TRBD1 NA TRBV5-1 CASSSRDRGLEGYTF TGCGCCAGCAGCTCCCGGGACAGGGGTTTAGAAGGCTACACCTTC
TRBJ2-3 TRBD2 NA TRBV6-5 CASTDGGGTDTQYF TGTGCCAGCACGGACGGGGGGGGGACAGATACGCAGTATTTT
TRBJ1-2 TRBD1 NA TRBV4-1 CASSLRPDRFDGYTF TGCGCCAGCAGCCTCCGCCCGGACAGGTTCGATGGCTACACCTTC
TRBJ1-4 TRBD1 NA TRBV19 CASRETGANEKLFF TGTGCCAGTAGAGAGACAGGGGCTAATGAAAAACTGTTTTTT
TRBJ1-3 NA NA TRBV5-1 CASSLTGLPGNTIYF TGCGCCAGCAGCTTAACAGGTCTCCCGGGAAACACCATATATTTT
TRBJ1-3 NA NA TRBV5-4 CASSWGGGGRSGNTIYF TGTGCCAGCAGCTGGGGTGGCGGGGGTCGCTCTGGAAACACCATATATTTT
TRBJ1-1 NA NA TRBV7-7 CASSLDSEAMPFF TGTGCCAGCAGCTTAGATTCGGAGGCGATGCCTTTCTTT
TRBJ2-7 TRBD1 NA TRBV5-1 CASSRGQLNEQYF TGCGCCAGCAGCCGGGGACAGTTAAACGAGCAGTACTTC
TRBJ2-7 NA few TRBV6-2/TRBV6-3 CASSETDSSYEQYF TGTGCCAGCAGCGAGACAGATAGCTCCTACGAGCAGTACTTC
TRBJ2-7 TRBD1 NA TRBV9 CASSVEPGGSYEQYF TGTGCCAGCAGCGTAGAACCAGGGGGCTCCTACGAGCAGTACTTC
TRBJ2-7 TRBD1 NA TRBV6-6 CASSSSGGTVVQYF TGTGCCAGCAGTTCGTCAGGGGGAACAGTGGTGCAGTACTTC
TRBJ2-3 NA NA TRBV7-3 CASSLTAGAQDTQYF TGTGCCAGCAGCTTAACGGCGGGGGCCCAGGATACGCAGTATTTT
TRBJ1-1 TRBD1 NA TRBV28 CASTLRTGGLGAFF TGTGCCAGCACCTTAAGGACAGGGGGGCTTGGAGCTTTCTTT
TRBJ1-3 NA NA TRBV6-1 CASSDVDRTGNTIYF TGTGCCAGCAGTGACGTCGACAGGACAGGAAACACCATATATTTT
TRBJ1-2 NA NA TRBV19 CASSMSVTGGRYGYTF TGTGCCAGTAGTATGTCGGTAACGGGGGGCAGATATGGCTACACCTTC
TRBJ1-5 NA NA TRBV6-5 CASSSGFNQPQHF TGTGCCAGCTCATCAGGCTTCAATCAGCCCCAGCATTTT
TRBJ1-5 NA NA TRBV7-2 CASSLVGDQPQHF TGTGCCAGCAGCTTAGTCGGGGATCAGCCCCAGCATTTT
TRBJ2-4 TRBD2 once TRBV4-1 CASSQISGGASKNIQYF TGCGCCAGCAGCCAGATTAGCGGGGGGGCGTCCAAAAACATTCAGTACTTC
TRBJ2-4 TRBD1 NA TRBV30 CAWSVGDRGPLAKNIQYF TGTGCCTGGAGTGTAGGAGACAGGGGTCCCTTAGCCAAAAACATTCAGTACTTC
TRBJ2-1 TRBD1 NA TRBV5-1 CASSLAPQGGNEQFF TGCGCCAGCAGCTTGGCCCCACAGGGGGGCAATGAGCAGTTCTTC
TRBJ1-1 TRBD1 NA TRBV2 CASTRTGQTEAFF TGTGCCAGCACCAGGACAGGTCAGACTGAAGCTTTCTTT
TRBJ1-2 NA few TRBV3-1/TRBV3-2 CASSQETGREGYTF TGTGCCAGCAGCCAAGAGACAGGAAGGGAAGGCTACACCTTC
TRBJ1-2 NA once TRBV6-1 CASSDPDSPRGYTF TGTGCCAGCAGTGACCCGGACAGTCCTAGGGGCTACACCTTC
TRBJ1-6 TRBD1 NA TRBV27 CASSVTPRLGGQYNSPLHF TGTGCCAGCAGTGTAACCCCCCGCCTAGGGGGACAGTATAATTCACCCCTCCACTTT
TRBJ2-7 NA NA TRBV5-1 CASSSLSGSYYEQYF TGCGCCAGCAGCTCCCTAAGCGGTTCATACTACGAGCAGTACTTC
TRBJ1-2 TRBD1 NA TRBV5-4 CASSLVGQGASGYTF TGTGCCAGCAGCTTGGTAGGACAGGGGGCGAGTGGCTACACCTTC
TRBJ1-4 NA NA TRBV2 CASSEGMGAFNEKLFF TGTGCCAGCAGTGAGGGAATGGGAGCCTTCAATGAAAAACTGTTTTTT
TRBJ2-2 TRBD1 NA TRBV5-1 CASSRRGQGNSAGELFF TGCGCCAGCAGCCGCCGAGGACAGGGAAATTCGGCCGGGGAGCTGTTTTTT
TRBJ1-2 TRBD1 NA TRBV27 CASSFAGGYGYTF TGTGCCAGCAGTTTCGCAGGGGGCTATGGCTACACCTTC
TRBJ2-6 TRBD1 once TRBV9 CASSVAGQGGSGANVLTF TGTGCCAGCAGCGTAGCGGGACAGGGAGGGTCTGGGGCCAACGTCCTGACTTTC
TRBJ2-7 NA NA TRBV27 CASSITGTDYEQYF TGTGCCAGCAGTATAACCGGGACTGACTACGAGCAGTACTTC
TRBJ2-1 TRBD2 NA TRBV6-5 CASSYWRGGGHNEQFF TGTGCCAGCAGTTACTGGCGGGGGGGCGGCCATAATGAGCAGTTCTTC
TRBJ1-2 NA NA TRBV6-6 CASSSPPGVGYTF TGTGCCAGCAGCTCTCCCCCAGGGGTCGGCTACACCTTC
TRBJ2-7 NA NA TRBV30 CAWAGTNYEQYF TGTGCCTGGGCCGGGACAAACTACGAGCAGTACTTC
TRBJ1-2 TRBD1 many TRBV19 CASSIDGTEIYGYTF TGTGCCAGTAGTATAGATGGGACAGAGATCTATGGCTACACCTTC
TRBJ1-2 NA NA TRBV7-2 CASSSPANNNYGYTF TGTGCCAGCAGTTCCCCAGCGAATAACAACTATGGCTACACCTTC
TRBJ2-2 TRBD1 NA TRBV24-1 CATGQGNTGELFF TGTGCCACGGGACAGGGGAACACCGGGGAGCTGTTTTTT
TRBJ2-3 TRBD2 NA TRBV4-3 CASSQFLAGSTDTQYF TGCGCCAGCAGCCAATTCCTAGCGGGTAGCACAGATACGCAGTATTTT
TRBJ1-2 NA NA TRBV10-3 CAIRGDGYTF TGTGCCATTCGGGGGGATGGCTACACCTTC
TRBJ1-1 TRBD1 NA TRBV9 CASSPRVTGAGTEAFF TGTGCCAGCAGCCCGAGGGTTACAGGGGCGGGCACTGAAGCTTTCTTT